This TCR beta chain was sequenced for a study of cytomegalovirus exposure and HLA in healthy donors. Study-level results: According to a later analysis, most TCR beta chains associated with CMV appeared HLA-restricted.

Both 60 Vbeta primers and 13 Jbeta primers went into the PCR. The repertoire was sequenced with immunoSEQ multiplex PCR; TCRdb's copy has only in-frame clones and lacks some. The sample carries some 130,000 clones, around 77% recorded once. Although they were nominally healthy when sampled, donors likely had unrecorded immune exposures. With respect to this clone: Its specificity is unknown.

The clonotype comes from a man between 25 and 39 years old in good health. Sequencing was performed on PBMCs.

The CDR3 sequence: CASSQVDRGGNQPQHF. The CDR3 region has the DNA TGCGCCAGCAGCCAAGTGGACAGGGGAGGCAATCAGCCCCAGCATTTT. V is TRBV4-3 and J is TRBJ1-5; 9 bases line up with TRBD1. V gave up 1 base and J gave up 2 bases; unmatched junction bases: 3. Germline V gene data show CDR1 as LGHNA and CDR2 as YSLEER. CDR3 length equals 16 residues.